This T cell receptor (beta chain) came from a study of cytomegalovirus exposure and HLA in healthy donors. Study outcomes and limitations: CMV antigen specificity of a few CMV-associated chains was confirmed in vitro.

The PCR made use of 60 Vbeta and 13 Jbeta primers. Libraries were prepared by immunoSEQ multiplex PCR; TCRdb keeps only in-frame clonotypes and omits some of them. The sample holds some 120,000 clones. Comment on this clone: Its matching antigen is unknown.

The CDR3 extends over 12 amino acids. Per germline, CDR1 SGHTA and CDR2 FQGNSA. Trimming took off 5 bases at V and 2 bases at J, with 7 bases between the two ends. This sequence was found in a man younger than 35 in good health and CMV-seronegative. The sequencing input was PBMCs. This chain joins TRBV7-2 and TRBJ2-7; no clear D gene. CDR3 DNA: TGTGCCAGCAGCCCACTCCCCTACGAGCAGTACTTC. The encoded protein is CASSPLPYEQYF.